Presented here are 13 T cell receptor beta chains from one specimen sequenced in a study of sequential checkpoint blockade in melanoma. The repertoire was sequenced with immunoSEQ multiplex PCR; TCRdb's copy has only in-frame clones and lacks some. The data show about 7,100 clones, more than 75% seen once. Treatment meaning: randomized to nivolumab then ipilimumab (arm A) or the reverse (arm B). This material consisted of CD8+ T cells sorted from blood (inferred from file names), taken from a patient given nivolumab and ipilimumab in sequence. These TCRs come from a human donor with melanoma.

In DNA form, the CDR3 reads TGTGCCAGCGGGACAGGGCTTAACGTCCTGACTTTC. Encoded protein: CASGTGLNVLTF. V gene TRBV9 combines with J gene TRBJ2-6, with 9 bases that match TRBD1. This CDR3 contains 12 residues. The J segment lost 10 bases and the V segment lost 7 bases, leaving 3 bases of the junction unmatched. CDR1 is SGDLS and CDR2 is YYNGEE in the germline V gene.

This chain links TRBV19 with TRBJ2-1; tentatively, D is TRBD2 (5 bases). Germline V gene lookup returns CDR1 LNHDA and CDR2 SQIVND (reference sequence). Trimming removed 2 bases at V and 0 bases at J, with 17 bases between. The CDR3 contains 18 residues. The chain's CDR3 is CASSILTVSGYSYNEQFF. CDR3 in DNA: TGTGCCAGTAGTATATTAACGGTGAGCGGTTACTCCTACAATGAGCAGTTCTTC.

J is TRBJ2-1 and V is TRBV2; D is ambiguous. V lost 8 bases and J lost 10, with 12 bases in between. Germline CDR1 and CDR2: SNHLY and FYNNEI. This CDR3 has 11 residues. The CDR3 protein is CASSLGSEQFF. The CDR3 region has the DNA TGTGCCAGCTCGTTGGGCTCCGAGCAGTTCTTC.

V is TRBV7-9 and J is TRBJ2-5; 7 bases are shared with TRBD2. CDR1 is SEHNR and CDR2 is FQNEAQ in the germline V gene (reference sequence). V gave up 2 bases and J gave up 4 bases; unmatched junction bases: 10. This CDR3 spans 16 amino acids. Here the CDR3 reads CASSLNRVGGPETQYF. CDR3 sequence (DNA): TGTGCCAGCAGCTTAAACCGGGTGGGAGGGCCAGAGACCCAGTACTTC. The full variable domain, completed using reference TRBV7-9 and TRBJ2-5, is DTGVSQNPRHKITKRGQNVTFRCDPISEHNRLYWYRQTLGQGPEFLTYFQNEAQLEKSRLLSDRFSAERPKGSFSTLEIQRTEQGDSAMYLCASSLNRVGGPETQYFGPGTRLLVL.

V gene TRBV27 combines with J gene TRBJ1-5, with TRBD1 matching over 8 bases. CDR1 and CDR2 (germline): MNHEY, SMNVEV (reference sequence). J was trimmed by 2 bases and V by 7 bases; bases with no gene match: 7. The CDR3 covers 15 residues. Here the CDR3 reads CASKTGGVGNQPQHF. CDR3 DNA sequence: TGTGCCAGCAAAACAGGGGGTGTCGGCAATCAGCCCCAGCATTTT.

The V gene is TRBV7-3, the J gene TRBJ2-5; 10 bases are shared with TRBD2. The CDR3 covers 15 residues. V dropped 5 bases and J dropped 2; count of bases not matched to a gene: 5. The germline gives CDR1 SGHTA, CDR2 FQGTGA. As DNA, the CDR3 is TGTGCCAGCAGCCAGACTAGCGGGTCACAAGAGACCCAGTACTTC. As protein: CASSQTSGSQETQYF.

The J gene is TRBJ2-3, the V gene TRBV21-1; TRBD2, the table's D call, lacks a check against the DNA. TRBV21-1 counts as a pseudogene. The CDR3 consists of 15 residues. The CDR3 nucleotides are TGTGCCAGACTGAACGCGGGACCACGGGTAGATACGCAGTATTTT. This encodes CARLNAGPRVDTQYF.

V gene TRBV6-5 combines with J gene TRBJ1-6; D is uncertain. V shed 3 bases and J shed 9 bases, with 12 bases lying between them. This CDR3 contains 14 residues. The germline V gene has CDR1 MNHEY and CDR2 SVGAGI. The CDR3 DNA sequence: TGTGCCAGCAGTTATGGTGGAGAGAGTTCACCCCTCCACTTT. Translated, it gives CASSYGGESSPLHF.

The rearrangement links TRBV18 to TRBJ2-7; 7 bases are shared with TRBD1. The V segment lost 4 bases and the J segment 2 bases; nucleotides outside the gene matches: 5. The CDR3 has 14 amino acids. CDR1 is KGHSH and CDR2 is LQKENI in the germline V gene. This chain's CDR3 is CASSQKDRAYEQYF. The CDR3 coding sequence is TGTGCCAGCTCACAAAAAGACAGGGCCTACGAGCAGTACTTC.

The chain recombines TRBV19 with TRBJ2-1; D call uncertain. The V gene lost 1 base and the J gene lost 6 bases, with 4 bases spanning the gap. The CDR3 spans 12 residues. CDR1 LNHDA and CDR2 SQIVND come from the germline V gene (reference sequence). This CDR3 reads CASSIGVNEQFF. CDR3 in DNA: TGTGCCAGTAGTATAGGAGTCAATGAGCAGTTCTTC.

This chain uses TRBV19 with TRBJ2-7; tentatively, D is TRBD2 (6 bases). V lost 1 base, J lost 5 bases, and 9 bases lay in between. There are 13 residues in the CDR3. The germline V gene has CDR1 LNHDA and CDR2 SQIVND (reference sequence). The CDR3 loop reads CASSIGGEHEQYF. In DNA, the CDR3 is TGTGCCAGTAGTATAGGGGGGGAGCACGAGCAGTACTTC.

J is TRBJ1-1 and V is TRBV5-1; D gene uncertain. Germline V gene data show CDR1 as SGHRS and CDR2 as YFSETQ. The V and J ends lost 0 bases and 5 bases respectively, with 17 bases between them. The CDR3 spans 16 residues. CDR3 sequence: CASSLAWRVVGTEAFF. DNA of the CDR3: TGCGCCAGCAGCTTGGCCTGGAGGGTCGTGGGGACTGAAGCTTTCTTT.

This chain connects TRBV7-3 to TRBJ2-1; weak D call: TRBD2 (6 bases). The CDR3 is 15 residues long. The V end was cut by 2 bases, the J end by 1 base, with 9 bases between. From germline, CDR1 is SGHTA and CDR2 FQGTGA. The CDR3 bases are TGTGCCAGCAGCTTAGTAGCGGTTTCCTACAATGAGCAGTTCTTC. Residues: CASSLVAVSYNEQFF.